This T cell receptor beta chain was observed in a study of beta chain features in type 1 diabetes. CDR1 is SEHNR and CDR2 is FQNEAQ in the germline V gene (reference sequence). This CDR3 contains 15 residues. Points from the study as a whole: All four CD4+ subsets from Type 1 diabetes patients carried moderately but significantly shorter TCRB CDR3s.

Every bit of the isolated RNA underwent reverse transcription, so sequencing read expressed TCRB transcripts. Using immunoSEQ multiplex PCR, the repertoire was profiled, and TCRdb retains in-frame clones only, with some absent. The sample holds some 350,000 clones, roughly a tenth seen once. This clone was detected a few times. Antigen unknown. The chain couples TRBV7-9 to TRBJ2-5; 8 bases match TRBD2. The tail of the sequence fits TRBJ2-7 better, so the J call may be wrong. This receptor was identified in a man aged 30 to 45 with type 1 diabetes. What was sequenced was central memory CD4+ T cells from blood. The CDR3 nucleotides are TGTGCCAGCAGCAAACTAGCGGTAAGCTCCTACGAGCAGTACTTC. Translated, it gives CASSKLAVSSYEQYF.